One and the same sample provided the 25 T cell receptor beta chains below, sequenced in a study of T cells expressing NK-cell markers. TCRdb re-called the 5' RACE reads; one entry per CDR3 protein, DNA not given. The sample has under 500,000 distinct CDR3 sequences, and its top ten clones hold 6% to 9.5%. The sample consisted of blood T cells: a sorted CD56 or NKG2C T cell subset, CD4+ or CD8+ T cells, or bulk PBMC T cells (not recorded which). Every receptor here comes from a woman aged 18 to 75 in good health.

This rearrangement joins TRBV9 to TRBJ1-5; lacking DNA, the TRBD1 call made by TCRdb goes unchecked. Germline V lookup: CDR1 SGDLS, CDR2 YYNGEE. The CDR3 has 14 residues. CDR3 sequence: CASSVDRDDQPQHF.

The J gene is TRBJ2-3, the V gene TRBV5-1; TCRdb reports TRBD1, a call that lacks DNA to check it against. CDR1 is SGHRS and CDR2 is YFSETQ in the germline V gene. The CDR3 length is 15 residues. The CDR3 sequence: CASSSPGTGRDTQYF.

This CDR3 is CASSLGRAQPQHF. The chain carries TRBV11-2 and TRBJ1-5; TCRdb lists TRBD1, though no DNA is available to test this call. The CDR3 sequence is 13 residues long. Germline CDR1 is SGHAT and CDR2 is FQNNGV.

This chain uses TRBV19 with TRBJ2-7; the TCRdb call, TRBD1, lacks DNA for checking. The germline CDR1 and CDR2 sequences are LNHDA and SQIVND (reference sequence). This CDR3 region has 18 residues. CDR3 sequence reads: CASSIPPRGQGNSYEQYF.

The chain has TRBV12-3 or TRBV12-4 and TRBJ2-2; TCRdb indicates TRBD1, and absent DNA this call remains unverified. CDR3 size: 16 residues. CDR3 sequence: CASSPTAGRGTGELFF.

The V and J genes are TRBV18 and TRBJ2-5; TCRdb picks TRBD2, but there is no DNA to check that call. This CDR3 has 18 residues. Germline V gives CDR1 KGHSH, CDR2 LQKENI. CDR3 protein: CASSREHVPLPPQETQYF.

This sequence joins TRBV20-1 and TRBJ2-3. There are 11 residues in the CDR3. Germline CDR1 reads DFQATT; CDR2 reads SNEGSKA (reference sequence). The CDR3 sequence: CSAITPDTQYF.

This chain connects TRBV7-9 to TRBJ2-5. This CDR3 has 14 amino acids. Germline V gene data show CDR1 as SEHNR and CDR2 as FQNEAQ (reference sequence). The CDR3 region is CASSLALGLETQYF.

The CDR3: CASSVTGTLGSEQYF. The rearrangement links TRBV9 to TRBJ2-7; TCRdb returns TRBD2, unconfirmable since there is no DNA. This CDR3 region has 15 residues. Per the germline V gene, CDR1 is SGDLS and CDR2 is YYNGEE.

The rearrangement uses TRBV20-1 and TRBJ2-2; TCRdb designates TRBD2, a call that cannot be tested without DNA. The CDR3 length is 15 residues. Germline CDR1 is DFQATT and CDR2 is SNEGSKA (reference sequence). CDR3: CSVRSGRFRTGELFF.

The chain links TRBV20-1 to TRBJ1-2; no DNA is available, so the TRBD1 call from TCRdb remains unchecked. Looked up from germline, CDR1 is DFQATT and CDR2 is SNEGSKA (reference sequence). CDR3 length: 11 residues. This CDR3 is CSATRKGGYTF.

The CDR3 here is CASSWDETSYNEQFF. The chain carries TRBV7-8 and TRBJ2-1; TCRdb returns TRBD1, unconfirmable since there is no DNA. The CDR3 loop spans 15 amino acids. From germline, CDR1 is SGHVS and CDR2 FQNEAQ.

The CDR3: CSVALRFGGAGELFF. The V and J genes are TRBV29-1 and TRBJ2-2; TCRdb designates TRBD2, a call that cannot be tested without DNA. Germline V gives CDR1 SQVTM, CDR2 ANQGSEA. This CDR3 spans 15 amino acids.

The chain joins TRBV5-1 to TRBJ2-1; absent DNA, TCRdb's TRBD1 call cannot be checked. The germline CDR1 and CDR2 sequences are SGHRS and YFSETQ. The CDR3 loop spans 15 amino acids. CDR3 amino acids: CASSLTLDRGGEQFF.

J is TRBJ2-1 and V is TRBV19; there is no DNA to check the TCRdb D call of TRBD1. CDR3 length equals 14 residues. The V gene's germline CDR1 is LNHDA and CDR2 SQIVND (reference sequence). The CDR3 region is CAGAGHPSYNEQFF.

This sequence joins TRBV11-2 and TRBJ2-3; TCRdb lists TRBD1, though no DNA is available to test this call. Looked up from germline, CDR1 is SGHAT and CDR2 is FQNNGV. The CDR3 loop spans 20 amino acids. CDR3 region: CASSFPLSRAMVWGTDTQYF.

V is TRBV5-1 and J is TRBJ1-1; TCRdb reports TRBD1, a call that lacks DNA to check it against. There are 16 residues in the CDR3. Germline V gene lookup returns CDR1 SGHRS and CDR2 YFSETQ. The CDR3 loop reads CASSLAPRGGNTEAFF.

The V call is TRBV25-1, the J call TRBJ1-5. The CDR3 is made up of 14 amino acids. Germline-derived CDR1 and CDR2 are MGHDK and SYGVNS. The chain's CDR3 is CASSVEDGNQPQHF.

The rearrangement links TRBV29-1 to TRBJ2-7; as DNA is missing, the TRBD1 call by TCRdb cannot be tested. There are 15 residues in the CDR3. The V gene's germline CDR1 is SQVTM and CDR2 ANQGSEA. The CDR3 is CSVCPSTGESDEQYF.

The CDR3 protein is CASSVATGSSYEQYF. The V gene is TRBV19, the J gene TRBJ2-7; as DNA is missing, the TRBD1 call by TCRdb cannot be tested. The germline gives CDR1 LNHDA, CDR2 SQIVND (reference sequence). The CDR3 spans 15 residues.

The gene calls are TRBV20-1 and TRBJ2-4; TCRdb picks TRBD1, but there is no DNA to check that call. Germline lookup yields CDR1 DFQATT and CDR2 SNEGSKA (reference sequence). CDR3 length equals 15 residues. The CDR3 region is CSASVRELAKNIQYF.

The gene calls are TRBV19 and TRBJ1-6; the D call from TCRdb, TRBD1, cannot be confirmed without DNA. CDR3 length: 16 residues. Germline CDR1 and CDR2: LNHDA and SQIVND (reference sequence). CDR3 residues: CASSTPTASYNSPLHF.

This chain connects TRBV5-1 to TRBJ2-2. CDR1 and CDR2 (germline): SGHRS, YFSETQ. The length of the CDR3 is 15 residues. CDR3: CASSLEVLGTGELFF. The full variable domain, with the rest looked up from reference TRBV5-1 and TRBJ2-2, is KAGVTQTPRYLIKTRGQQVTLSCSPISGHRSVSWYQQTPGQGLQFLFEYFSETQRNKGNFPGRFSGRQFSNSRSEMNVSTLELGDSALYLCASSLEVLGTGELFFGEGSRLTVL.

The V and J genes are TRBV28 and TRBJ2-5; without DNA, the TCRdb call of TRBD1 cannot be checked. The CDR3 has 16 amino acids. CDR1 is MDHEN and CDR2 is SYDVKM in the germline V gene. The CDR3 sequence is CASGPPNRAGQETQYF.

The chain combines TRBV12-3 or TRBV12-4 with TRBJ2-7; lacking DNA, the TRBD2 call made by TCRdb goes unchecked. The CDR3 covers 15 residues. CDR3 loop: CASSIFTSGSYEQYF.